This T cell receptor (beta chain) derives from a study of OX40 agonist ivuxolimab in advanced cancers. Only in-frame clones appear in the TCRdb table, and some are missing; sequencing was by immunoSEQ multiplex PCR. The sample includes 70,000 to 95,000 clones, 88% of them seen just once. Looked up from germline, CDR1 is SEHNR and CDR2 is FQNEAQ (reference sequence). Trimming took 5 bases from V and 4 from J; bases not matched to a gene: 6. The CDR3 length is 14 residues. This clone was seen more than once but under ten times. This sequence was found in an adult with an advanced solid tumor such as melanoma, head and neck, liver or kidney cancer. Sequencing used CD4+ or CD8+ T cells sorted from blood, obtained in a trial of the OX40 agonist ivuxolimab. This chain joins TRBV7-9 and TRBJ2-3; TRBD2 matches 7 bases. CDR3 protein: CASSAREPPDTQYF. The CDR3 DNA follows: TGTGCCAGCAGCGCGCGGGAGCCCCCAGATACGCAGTATTTT.